The present TCR beta chain was sequenced within a study of somatic mutations in cytotoxic T cells in rheumatoid arthritis. Whole-study context: Flow cytometric sorting isolated some V beta antibody-stained T-cell populations at nearly 100% purity, and among them were V beta1+ cells that underwent TCRB sequencing.

Assay used: immunoSEQ multiplex PCR; TCRdb lists only in-frame clones, some missing. This table has some 38,000 clones, roughly 80% appearing once. Separation of CD4+ and CD8+ cells was performed by positive magnetic bead selection, and purity was verified by flow cytometry. Germline V gene sequence: CDR1 SGHRS, CDR2 YFSETQ. Trimming stripped 0 bases from V and 5 bases from J, with 12 bases between. The CDR3 consists of 14 residues. The sequence came from a man in his forties or fifties in good health. The chain recombines TRBV5-1 with TRBJ2-7; a possible D gene is TRBD1 (5 bases). Material: CD8+ T cells sorted from blood. The CDR3 here is CASSLGQGKDEQYF. The CDR3 DNA reads TGCGCCAGCAGCTTGGGGCAGGGTAAAGACGAGCAGTACTTC.